Listed here are 25 T cell receptor beta chains from one sample, sequenced in a study of lymphopenia after photon versus proton radiotherapy. Assay: immunoSEQ multiplex PCR; the TCRdb copy retains only in-frame clones and omits some. The sample lists 14,000 or so clones, about 79% occurring once. Sample: peripheral blood, taken from a patient treated with photon-based radiotherapy. These receptors originate from a man aged 50 to 60 with gastric cancer.

The V call is TRBV7-6, the J call TRBJ2-3; D unclear. Germline lookup yields CDR1 SGHVS and CDR2 FNYEAQ. V was pared by 5 bases and J by 2 bases, with 8 bases between. CDR3 size: 13 residues. CDR3 nucleotides: TGTGCCAGCAGCGCGGATACCACAGATACGCAGTATTTT. Amino acid sequence: CASSADTTDTQYF. Drawing the rest from reference TRBV7-6 and TRBJ2-3, the complete variable domain is GAGVSQSPRYKVTKRGQDVALRCDPISGHVSLYWYRQALGQGPEFLTYFNYEAQQDKSGLPNDRFSAERPEGSISTLTIQRTEQRDSAMYRCASSADTTDTQYFGPGTRLTVL.

This clone appeared once. The rearrangement uses TRBV11-2 and TRBJ2-5; a weak D match, TRBD2 (5 bases). Germline lookup yields CDR1 SGHAT and CDR2 FQNNGV. This CDR3 contains 14 residues. V was clipped by 4 bases and J by 3 bases, with 12 bases between them. CDR3 nucleotide sequence: TGTGCCAGCAGCTCCCCACTAGGAGAAGAGACCCAGTACTTC. Translation gives CASSSPLGEETQYF.

The chain uses TRBV5-6 and TRBJ2-1; the D is unclear. Deletions cut 3 bases from V and 8 bases from J, with 6 bases between. Germline values: CDR1 SGHDT, CDR2 YYEEEE. This CDR3 spans 11 amino acids. The DNA of the CDR3 is TGTGCCAGCAGCTCCGTGGATGAGCAGTTCTTC. This sequence encodes CASSSVDEQFF.

This chain connects TRBV6-5 to TRBJ2-3, with 7 bases lining up with TRBD2. Germline V gene sequence: CDR1 MNHEY, CDR2 SVGAGI. V shed 6 bases and J 2 bases; nucleotides not matched to a gene: 8. CDR3 length equals 15 residues. CDR3 nucleotide sequence: TGTGCCAGCAGCTATAGAGCGGGGAACACAGATACGCAGTATTTT. This encodes CASSYRAGNTDTQYF.

This clone was seen a handful of times. The chain joins TRBV18 to TRBJ2-1, with D possibly TRBD2 on 5 matching bases. Deletions cut 0 bases from V and 5 bases from J, with 8 bases between. This CDR3 is 14 amino acids long. Germline V CDR1 and CDR2: KGHSH, LQKENI. The CDR3 is CASSPPTTNNEQFF. The CDR3 nucleotides read TGTGCCAGCTCACCACCGACTACAAACAATGAGCAGTTCTTC.

The chain joins TRBV20-1 to TRBJ1-4; D not certain. This CDR3 region has 11 residues. V was cut by 3 bases and J by 8 bases, with 7 bases left in between. Germline V gene lookup returns CDR1 DFQATT and CDR2 SNEGSKA (reference sequence). CDR3 nucleotides: TGCAGTGCTAGGAGAAACGAAAAACTGTTTTTT. The encoded protein is CSARRNEKLFF.

J is TRBJ1-3 and V is TRBV9; D possibly corresponds to TRBD1 (6 bases). The V and J ends lost 3 bases and 3 bases respectively, with 13 bases between them. The CDR3 is 15 residues long. The germline V gene has CDR1 SGDLS and CDR2 YYNGEE. This CDR3 reads CASSDVRGNGNTIYF. The CDR3 DNA sequence: TGTGCCAGCAGCGATGTCAGGGGAAATGGAAACACCATATATTTT.

The genes are TRBV9 and TRBJ2-5, with D perhaps assigned TRBD1 or TRBD2 (5 bases each). Germline CDR1 is SGDLS and CDR2 is YYNGEE. The CDR3 consists of 14 residues. Trimming took 0 bases from V and 5 from J, leaving 11 bases between them. The CDR3, as DNA: TGTGCCAGCAGCGTAGTGGGCGAGGGGGAGACCCAGTACTTC. Translation gives CASSVVGEGETQYF.

The CDR3 is CASSLGEGKFEQFF. DNA for the CDR3: TGTGCCAGCAGTCTCGGGGAGGGAAAATTTGAGCAGTTCTTC. The rearrangement links TRBV7-7 to TRBJ2-1; TRBD2 matches at 7 bases. Trimming at V came to 6 bases and at J to 9 bases, leaving 11 bases not matched to a gene. Per the germline V gene, CDR1 is SSHAT and CDR2 is FNYEAQ (reference sequence). There are 14 residues in the CDR3. Supplemented by reference TRBV7-7 and TRBJ2-1, the full variable domain reads GAGVSQSPRYKVTKRGQDVTLRCDPISSHATLYWYQQALGQGPEFLTYFNYEAQPDKSGLPSDRFSAERPEGSISTLTIQRTEQRDSAMYRCASSLGEGKFEQFFGPGTRLTVL.

The chain couples TRBV6-6 to TRBJ2-2; TRBD1 or TRBD2 may be the D gene (5 bases each). Trimming took off 6 bases at V and 2 bases at J, with 10 bases between the two ends. This CDR3 has 14 amino acids. CDR1 and CDR2 from the germline V gene are MNHNY and SVGAGI (reference sequence). CDR3 sequence: CASSGDGNTGELFF. For the CDR3, the DNA is TGTGCCAGCAGCGGGGACGGAAACACCGGGGAGCTGTTTTTT.

This rearrangement joins TRBV2 to TRBJ1-2; 7 positions match TRBD1. V lost 5 bases to trimming and J lost 9 bases; unmatched junction nucleotides: 12. CDR1 is SNHLY and CDR2 is FYNNEI in the germline V gene. This CDR3 has 14 residues. CDR3 in amino acids: CASSTGTAGVSYTF. The CDR3 DNA reads TGTGCCAGCAGTACCGGGACAGCCGGAGTTAGCTACACCTTC.

This sequence joins TRBV7-8 and TRBJ1-1; D not certain. CDR3 size: 15 residues. The germline gives CDR1 SGHVS, CDR2 FQNEAQ. V lost 2 bases to trimming and J lost 4 bases, with 14 bases between them. The CDR3 sequence: CASSLRTGLITEAFF. Here the CDR3 DNA reads TGTGCCAGCAGCTTAAGGACCGGCCTGATCACTGAAGCTTTCTTT.

V usage is TRBV6-1 and J usage is TRBJ2-2; TRBD1 matches 7 bases. J was trimmed by 0 bases and V by 7 bases; bases with no gene match: 2. CDR1 is MNHNS and CDR2 is SASEGT in the germline V gene. The CDR3 consists of 14 residues. The CDR3 DNA reads TGTGCCAGCATGGGACAGCCGAACACCGGGGAGCTGTTTTTT. Protein sequence: CASMGQPNTGELFF.

This chain connects TRBV7-2 to TRBJ2-7; D perhaps matches TRBD1 (6 bases). Germline V gene lookup returns CDR1 SGHTA and CDR2 FQGNSA. Trimming left V 4 bases short and J 5 bases short, with 9 bases between. The CDR3 covers 12 residues. CDR3 DNA sequence: TGTGCCAGCAGCTCGAACAGGGACGAGCAGTACGTC. Amino acid sequence: CASSSNRDEQYV.

V usage is TRBV30 and J usage is TRBJ2-1; TRBD1 is a possible D gene (6 bases). The CDR3 totals 16 residues. Trimming removed 1 base at V and 0 bases at J, with 13 bases between. From germline, CDR1 is GTSNPN and CDR2 SVGIG (reference sequence). The CDR3 sequence is CAWSEVDSSSYNEQFF. Written as DNA, the CDR3 is TGTGCCTGGAGTGAGGTGGACAGCAGCTCCTACAATGAGCAGTTCTTC.

The chain employs TRBV6-4 and TRBJ1-5, with D unclear. V lost 6 bases and J 0 bases, leaving 9 bases between the germline ends. The germline gives CDR1 MRHNA, CDR2 SNTAGT. The CDR3 length is 14 residues. CDR3 loop: CASRGPYSNQPQHF. The CDR3 bases are TGTGCCAGCAGAGGCCCCTATAGCAATCAGCCCCAGCATTTT.

This chain uses TRBV9 with TRBJ2-7, with 9 bases identical to TRBD1. Germline loops: CDR1 SGDLS, CDR2 YYNGEE. The CDR3 length is 13 residues. The V segment lost 3 bases and the J segment 9 bases; nucleotides outside the gene matches: 7. CDR3 DNA: TGTGCCAGCAGCGCGGGACAGGGAAGGGGGCAGTACTTC. Protein sequence: CASSAGQGRGQYF.

The gene calls are TRBV6-1 and TRBJ1-6, with D maybe TRBD1 (6 bases). The CDR3 runs 14 residues. Trimming removed 10 bases from V and 4 bases from J, with 14 bases in between. CDR1 is MNHNS, CDR2 SASEGT, per germline. The DNA of the CDR3 is TGTGCCACCGACTCGGACAGTTATAATTCACCCCTCCACTTT. Residues: CATDSDSYNSPLHF.

The chain links TRBV6-4 to TRBJ2-3; 11 nucleotides match TRBD1. Germline CDR1 and CDR2: MRHNA and SNTAGT. The CDR3 has 16 amino acids. The junction had 7 bases not matched to a gene; V was cut back by 4 bases and J by 4 bases. DNA for the CDR3: TGTGCCAGCAGTGCTGAAGGGACAGGGGGTTCAGATACGCAGTATTTT. This translates into CASSAEGTGGSDTQYF.

The chain has TRBV21-1 and TRBJ1-4. TRBV21-1 represents a pseudogene. The CDR3 is made up of 15 amino acids. The CDR3 coding sequence is TGTGCCAGCGGGACGGAGGCCGGACACAATGAAAAACTGTTTTTT. Translating it yields CASGTEAGHNEKLFF.

This clone was counted between two and nine times. The V call is TRBV18, the J call TRBJ1-6; no clear D. This CDR3 region has 15 residues. V gave up 1 base and J gave up 9 bases, with 13 bases separating them. Germline values: CDR1 KGHSH, CDR2 LQKENI. For the CDR3, the DNA is TGTGCCAGCTCACCACAGACTTTAGAGGGTTCACCCCTCCACTTT. This gives the protein CASSPQTLEGSPLHF.

The chain combines TRBV9 with TRBJ1-6, with D possibly matching TRBD1 (5 bases). Between the trimmed V and J ends, which lost 3 bases and 10 bases, there was a span of 17 bases. This CDR3 comprises 15 residues. CDR1 is SGDLS, CDR2 YYNGEE, per germline. The CDR3 sequence is CASSATPGGGSPLHF. For the CDR3, the DNA is TGTGCCAGCAGCGCGACCCCTGGGGGGGGATCACCCCTCCACTTT.

Only one count was recorded for this clone. This chain connects TRBV6-5 to TRBJ2-2; weak D call: TRBD2 (7 bases). The CDR3 length is 14 residues. From germline, CDR1 is MNHEY and CDR2 SVGAGI. V lost 7 bases and J lost 5, with 14 bases in between. DNA for the CDR3: TGTGCCAGCACCATTAGGGGGGGGACCGGGGAGCTGTTTTTT. Amino acids: CASTIRGGTGELFF.

V is TRBV10-3 and J is TRBJ2-7; no clear D gene. Germline lookup yields CDR1 ENHRY and CDR2 SYGVKD. The CDR3 consists of 14 residues. V lost 5 bases, J lost 0 bases, and 11 bases lay in between. DNA for the CDR3: TGTGCCATCAGTTCAACCGAAAGCTCCTACGAGCAGTACTTC. This encodes CAISSTESSYEQYF.

The gene calls are TRBV12-2 and TRBJ2-3. TRBV12-2 is a known pseudogene. This CDR3 is built from 17 residues. CDR3 in DNA: TGTGCAAGTCGCTTAGGTTTGGGACAGTGGACTAGGGATACGCAGTATTTT. Its translation is CASRLGLGQWTRDTQYF.